This TCR beta chain was recovered during a study of naive and memory T cell subsets. An equimolar mix of two oligonucleotides served as the beta constant-region primer for TRBC1 and TRBC2. Each CDR3 protein gets one entry after TCRdb re-called the UMI-ligation and nested PCR reads with MiXCR. The data show 150,000 or so distinct CDR3 sequences, approximately 17% seen once. Cells stained for CD3, CD4, CD8, CD45RA and CD27 were sorted into four subsets. CDR3 size: 16 residues. The V segment lost 5 bases and the J segment 7 bases; nucleotides outside the gene matches: 14. This receptor was taken from a human donor in good health. Input material: naive CD4+ T cells from blood. The chain recombines TRBV12-3 or TRBV12-4 with TRBJ2-1, with TRBD2 identical over 7 bases. The CDR3 nucleotides are TGTGCCAGCAGTGCCCCAGGAGGGAGGGCGTTAAATGAGCAGTTCTTC. This gives the protein CASSAPGGRALNEQFF.